These 25 T cell receptor beta chains were sequenced from one sample in a study of molecular identifiers for immune sequencing clone quantification. TCRdb re-called the PCR reads through MiXCR, storing one row per CDR3 protein. The repertoire holds about 65,000 distinct CDR3 sequences, less than 20% seen once, with 1.4% to 1.5% in the top ten. Sequencing used naive CD8+ T cells from blood, with Jurkat cell RNA spiked in. Noted subset: FACS-sorted CD8+CD4-CCR7+CD45RA+ naive T cells. The receptors were gathered from a human donor in good health. Some libraries in this study had Jurkat cell RNA spiked in.

A note on this clonotype: A read error may be the cause here, since a much bigger clone is one base away. The genes are TRBV29-1 and TRBJ2-7; TRBD1 is a possible D gene (6 bases). Germline lookup yields CDR1 SQVTM and CDR2 ANQGSEA. CDR3 length: 12 residues. CDR3 nucleotide sequence: TGCAGCGTTGTGGACAGCTCCTACGTGCAGTACTTC. Translation gives CSVVDSSYVQYF.

This clonotype has a single count. One base away lies a much larger clone, so this may be a sequencing read error. This chain joins TRBV4-2 and TRBJ2-2; D is possibly TRBD2 (6 bases). Germline V CDR1 and CDR2: LGHNA, YNFKEQ. This CDR3 has 16 amino acids. DNA for the CDR3: TGTGCCAGCAGCCAAGATGTGGAGGGCTTTTCCGGGGGGCTGTTTTTT. It specifies CASSQDVEGFSGGLFF.

On this clonotype: Possible read error: a much larger clone is one base away. This chain links TRBV6-5 with TRBJ1-1; perhaps TRBD1 as D (5 bases). The CDR3 runs 15 residues. Germline V lookup: CDR1 MNHEY, CDR2 SVGAGI. The CDR3 bases are TGTGCCAGCAGTTACTCGATCGGGGGTAACACTGGAGCTTTCTTT. Its translation is CASSYSIGGNTGAFF.

This clonotype appeared many times. This chain joins TRBV7-9 and TRBJ2-3, with 13 positions matching TRBD2. J was trimmed by 0 bases and V by 5 bases; bases with no gene match: 14. This CDR3 comprises 20 residues. Germline V gene lookup returns CDR1 SEHNR and CDR2 FQNEAQ (reference sequence). CDR3 bases: TGTGCCAGCAGCGACCGGACTAGCGGGAGCGGAGGGATTAGCACAGATACGCAGTATTTT. Amino acid sequence: CASSDRTSGSGGISTDTQYF.

This clonotype was counted at least ten times. This chain connects TRBV7-9 to TRBJ2-4; D is ambiguous. The ends were cut back, 0 bases at V and 4 bases at J, with 10 bases in the middle. This CDR3 comprises 15 residues. Germline-derived CDR1 and CDR2 are SEHNR and FQNEAQ (reference sequence). This CDR3 reads CASSLALDGKNIQYF. In nucleotides, the CDR3 is TGTGCCAGCAGCTTAGCGCTCGACGGAAAAAACATTCAGTACTTC.

The J gene is TRBJ2-3, the V gene TRBV30; 8 positions agree with TRBD2. Unmatched junction bases numbered 4, after V lost 4 bases and J lost 4 bases. Per germline, CDR1 GTSNPN and CDR2 SVGIG (reference sequence). The CDR3 is 13 amino acids. The CDR3 spells CAWKAGVADTQYF. The CDR3 region has the DNA TGTGCCTGGAAAGCGGGAGTGGCAGATACGCAGTATTTT.

This clonotype was detected many times. The V gene is TRBV7-9, the J gene TRBJ2-7; D is unclear. Germline CDR1 and CDR2: SEHNR and FQNEAQ (reference sequence). The V and J ends lost 8 bases and 3 bases respectively, with 14 bases between them. The CDR3 loop spans 13 amino acids. The CDR3 nucleotides read TGTGCCAGCCTCGGTCCTGGGAACTACGAGCAGTACTTC. It specifies CASLGPGNYEQYF.

This clonotype was counted at least ten times. J is TRBJ2-7 and V is TRBV21-1; the DNA was not compared with TRBD2, the D call given in the table. TRBV21-1 is annotated as a pseudogene. The CDR3 consists of 24 residues. The CDR3 loop is CASSKESRPGLRLAGSERSYEQYF. The CDR3 bases are TGTGCCAGCAGCAAAGAATCAAGACCGGGGCTCCGACTAGCGGGAAGCGAACGCTCCTACGAGCAGTACTTC.

Ten or more counts support this clonotype. The V and J genes are TRBV28 and TRBJ2-2; 10 nucleotides agree with TRBD2. The CDR3 has 13 residues. With V trimmed by 11 bases and J by 5 bases, 5 bases remained unmatched. The V gene's germline CDR1 is MDHEN and CDR2 SYDVKM. The CDR3 DNA reads TGTGCCGCTCCTAGCGGGAGTACCGGGGAGCTGTTTTTT. This translates into CAAPSGSTGELFF.

This clonotype showed up just a few times. This chain connects TRBV4-1 to TRBJ2-1, with D possibly TRBD2 on 5 matching bases. The CDR3 has 16 amino acids. V was pared by 0 bases and J by 3 bases, with 12 bases between. In germline, CDR1 is MGHRA, CDR2 YSYEKL. Written as DNA, the CDR3 is TGCGCCAGCAGCCAAGAAGGTGGAGGAGGCTACAATGAGCAGTTCTTC. Residues: CASSQEGGGGYNEQFF.

The sample holds many counts of this clonotype. The chain uses TRBV10-3 and TRBJ1-1; D uncertain. The germline CDR1 and CDR2 sequences are ENHRY and SYGVKD. The CDR3 spans 12 residues. Trimming cost V 3 bases and J 6 bases, with 8 bases left between them. As DNA, the CDR3 is TGTGCCATCAGTGATAATGGGGCTGAAGCTTTCTTT. It is translated as CAISDNGAEAFF.

Many counts were recorded for this clonotype. The rearrangement uses TRBV7-3 and TRBJ2-1; D is perhaps TRBD1 (8 bases). V lost 5 bases and J lost 6, with 17 bases in between. The CDR3 loop spans 15 amino acids. Germline V CDR1 and CDR2: SGHTA, FQGTGA. CDR3 DNA: TGTGCCAGCAGCCCAACAGGGGGACTAATCAATGAGCAGTTCTTC. Encoded protein: CASSPTGGLINEQFF.

This clonotype was observed at least ten times. The chain is built from TRBV7-6 and TRBJ1-3; D gene uncertain. The V end was cut by 1 base, the J end by 8 bases, with 9 bases between. Germline assignment: CDR1 SGHVS and CDR2 FNYEAQ. The CDR3 spans 13 residues. CDR3 sequence (DNA): TGTGCCAGCAGCTTAGGTTCGGGTTACACCATATATTTT. Protein product: CASSLGSGYTIYF.

Ten or more counts support this clonotype. The CDR3 here is CSVEEYNEQFF. The CDR3, as DNA: TGCAGCGTTGAAGAATACAATGAGCAGTTCTTC. The gene calls are TRBV29-1 and TRBJ2-1; D unclear. CDR1 is SQVTM, CDR2 ANQGSEA, per germline. The CDR3 consists of 11 residues. Trimming cost V 0 bases and J 4 bases, with 1 base left between them.

In this sample, this clonotype turned up many times. The chain recombines TRBV10-2 with TRBJ1-5, with TRBD1 matching over 7 bases. The CDR3 extends over 15 amino acids. In germline, CDR1 is WSHSY, CDR2 SAAADI. J lost 2 bases, V lost 7 bases, and 8 bases had no gene match. The CDR3 DNA reads TGCGCCAGCACCGCAACAGGGGACGGCAATCAGCCCCAGCATTTT. Protein sequence: CASTATGDGNQPQHF.

As to this clonotype: A much larger clone sits a single nucleotide away, making a read error possible. The chain links TRBV5-6 to TRBJ2-7, with D hard to call. This CDR3 region has 15 residues. CDR1 SGHDT and CDR2 YYEEEE come from the germline V gene. CDR3 sequence reads: CTSSLPGAESYEQYF. The DNA for the CDR3 is TGTACCAGCAGCTTGCCGGGCGCCGAGTCTTACGAGCAGTACTTC.

This clonotype was observed many times. The chain has TRBV20-1 and TRBJ2-7; D possibly matches TRBD1 or TRBD2 (6 bases each). Germline V gene lookup returns CDR1 DFQATT and CDR2 SNEGSKA (reference sequence). This CDR3 region has 16 residues. Between the trimmed V and J ends, which lost 0 bases and 6 bases, there was a span of 21 bases. The CDR3 bases are TGCAGTGCTAGAGATGTGCGGGACACACCTCTTTCCGAGCAGTACTTC. This sequence encodes CSARDVRDTPLSEQYF.

This clonotype was seen ten or more times. The J gene is TRBJ2-7, the V gene TRBV28; D tentatively reads TRBD1 or TRBD2 (5 bases each). The germline CDR1 and CDR2 sequences are MDHEN and SYDVKM. V was trimmed by 7 bases and J by 2 bases, leaving 15 bases between them. The CDR3 loop spans 14 amino acids. The CDR3, as DNA: TGTGCCAGCAACCGGGACGGAACTGCCTACGAGCAGTACTTC. The encoded protein is CASNRDGTAYEQYF.

This clonotype was observed at least ten times. The chain links TRBV20-1 to TRBJ1-1; the match to TRBD1 covers 9 bases. Trimming at V came to 2 bases and at J to 7 bases, leaving 11 bases not matched to a gene. The CDR3 runs 15 residues. Germline CDR1 reads DFQATT; CDR2 reads SNEGSKA (reference sequence). Here the CDR3 DNA reads TGCAGTGCTAGATTCACCGGGACAGGGAGCTTTGAAGCTTTCTTT. Its protein is CSARFTGTGSFEAFF.

This clonotype was seen a few times. A single base separates this from a much larger clone, so it may be a read error. The J gene is TRBJ1-5, the V gene TRBV7-2; D is possibly TRBD1 (6 bases). The CDR3 covers 15 residues. Germline V gene sequence: CDR1 SGHTA, CDR2 FQGNSA. The CDR3 DNA reads TGTGCCAGCAACTTAGTCAGGGGTAGCAATCAGCCCCAGCATTTT. Its protein is CASNLVRGSNQPQHF.

This clonotype appeared many times. The rearrangement links TRBV7-9 to TRBJ2-3; TRBD1 matches 9 bases. V lost 3 bases to trimming and J lost 4 bases; unmatched junction nucleotides: 5. In germline, CDR1 is SEHNR, CDR2 FQNEAQ (reference sequence). The CDR3 is 15 amino acids. CDR3 in DNA: TGTGCCAGCAGCTTCGGGACAGGGTCCCCAGATACGCAGTATTTT. It codes for CASSFGTGSPDTQYF.

At least ten counts were recorded for this clonotype. The chain has TRBV9 and TRBJ2-7; either TRBD1 or TRBD2 may fit D (5 bases each). The CDR3 has 15 amino acids. V lost 0 bases, J lost 5 bases, and 15 bases lay in between. Germline V CDR1 and CDR2: SGDLS, YYNGEE. The CDR3 DNA is TGTGCCAGCAGCGTAGAAGGGACCCCATGGCACGAGCAGTACTTC. Translating it yields CASSVEGTPWHEQYF.

This clonotype was seen a few times. The chain has TRBV28 and TRBJ2-1; D might be TRBD2 (6 bases). The V gene's germline CDR1 is MDHEN and CDR2 SYDVKM. V lost 5 bases to trimming and J lost 2 bases, with 10 bases between them. This CDR3 contains 14 residues. The CDR3 nucleotides read TGTGCCAGCAGTCCCGGAGGGGCCTACAATGAGCAGTTCTTC. This gives the protein CASSPGGAYNEQFF.

This clonotype was observed at least ten times. This chain joins TRBV7-9 and TRBJ2-7; D ambiguous. The CDR3 has 11 amino acids. V was trimmed by 5 bases and J by 4 bases, leaving 6 bases between them. Per germline, CDR1 SEHNR and CDR2 FQNEAQ (reference sequence). The CDR3 loop reads CASSPLYEQYF. The CDR3 DNA reads TGTGCCAGCAGCCCACTATACGAGCAGTACTTC.

This clonotype was recorded a few times. The V and J genes are TRBV7-8 and TRBJ2-7; no clear D gene. Trimming pared 5 bases from V and 5 bases from J, leaving 10 bases between. The germline V gene encodes CDR1 SGHVS and CDR2 FQNEAQ. The CDR3 length is 12 residues. The CDR3 DNA sequence: TGTGCCAGCAGCAACGACCTCAACGAGCAGTACTTC. This codes for CASSNDLNEQYF.